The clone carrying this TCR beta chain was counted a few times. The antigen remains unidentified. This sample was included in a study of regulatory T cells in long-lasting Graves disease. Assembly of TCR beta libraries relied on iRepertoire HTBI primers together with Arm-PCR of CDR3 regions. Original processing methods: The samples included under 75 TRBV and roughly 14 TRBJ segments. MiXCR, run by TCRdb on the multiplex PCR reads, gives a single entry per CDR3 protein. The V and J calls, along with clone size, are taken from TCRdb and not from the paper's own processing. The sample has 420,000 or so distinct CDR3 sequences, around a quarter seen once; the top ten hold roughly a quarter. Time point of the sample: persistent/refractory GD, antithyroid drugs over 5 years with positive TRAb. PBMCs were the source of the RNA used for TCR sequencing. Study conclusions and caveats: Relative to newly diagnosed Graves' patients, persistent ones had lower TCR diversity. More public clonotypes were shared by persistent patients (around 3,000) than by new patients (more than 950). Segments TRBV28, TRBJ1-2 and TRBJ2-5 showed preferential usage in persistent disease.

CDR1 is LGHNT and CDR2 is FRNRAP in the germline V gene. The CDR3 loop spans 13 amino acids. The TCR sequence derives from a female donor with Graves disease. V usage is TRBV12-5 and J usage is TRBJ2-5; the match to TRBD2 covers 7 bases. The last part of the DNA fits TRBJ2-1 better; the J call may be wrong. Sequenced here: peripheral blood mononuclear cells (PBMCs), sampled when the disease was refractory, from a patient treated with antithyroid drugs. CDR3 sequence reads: CASGFGGNLRQFF. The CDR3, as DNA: TGTGCTAGTGGTTTCGGGGGGAATCTAAGACAGTTCTTC.